These T cell receptor beta chains were read from a single sample in a study of identical twins. TCRdb used MiXCR to reprocess the 5' RACE reads, holding one entry per CDR3 protein. Among about 690,000 distinct CDR3 sequences listed, 21% were seen once. These data are also associated with another study on T cells expressing NK-cell markers.

Sequenced: PBMCs. These receptors originate from a woman aged 18-35 years in good health. The CDR3 runs from the conserved cysteine through the conserved F or W. The D gene is left open where the match is weak. Clone size is given for some rows only: seen once, a few or many times, or a class if the clone is expanded.

V	size	D	J	DNA	CDR3
TRBV10-3	few	-	TRBJ2-7	TGTGCCGGGGCTACAGTTACCTACGAGCAGTACTTC	CAGATVTYEQYF
TRBV10-3	-	-	TRBJ2-3	TGTGCCATCAGTTCGAGGGGGGACACAGATACGCAGTATTTT	CAISSRGDTDTQYF
TRBV5-1	-	-	TRBJ1-1	TGCGCCAGCAGCTGGTGGGGCACTGAAGCTTTCTTT	CASSWWGTEAFF
TRBV6-2/TRBV6-3	few	-	TRBJ1-5	TGTGCCAGCAGGCGACAGTTGTATCAGCCCCAGCATTTT	CASRRQLYQPQHF
TRBV20-1	few	-	TRBJ1-4	TGCAGTGCTAGAGATCCGGGCAGAGTTAGCGAAAAACTGTTTTTT	CSARDPGRVSEKLFF
TRBV12-3/TRBV12-4	few	-	TRBJ1-1	TGTGCCAGCAGAGCCATCGGGGCGCCAGAAGCTTTCTTT	CASRAIGAPEAFF
TRBV20-1	-	-	TRBJ2-3	TGCAGTGCCACTCGGCTAGGAGGAAGCACGCAGTATTTT	CSATRLGGSTQYF
TRBV12-3/TRBV12-4	-	TRBD2	TRBJ2-3	TGTGCCAGCAGTTTGGTAGCTAGCGGAGACCGTCCTAGCACAGATACGCAGTATTTT	CASSLVASGDRPSTDTQYF
TRBV12-3/TRBV12-4	few	-	TRBJ1-3	TGTGCCAGCGAGGGACAACCTCGAAACACCATATATTTT	CASEGQPRNTIYF
TRBV7-2	-	TRBD1	TRBJ2-5	TGTGCCAGCAGCCCCTACCCAGGACAGGGCCAACAGACCCAGTACTTC	CASSPYPGQGQQTQYF
TRBV12-3/TRBV12-4	many	-	TRBJ1-1	TGTGCCAGCAGTTTACGACACAACACTGAAGCTTTCTTT	CASSLRHNTEAFF
TRBV7-8	-	-	TRBJ2-7	TGTGCCAGCAGCTTAGCGCGGGCTAGCGACTACGAGCAGTACTTC	CASSLARASDYEQYF
TRBV20-1	many	TRBD1	TRBJ1-2	TGCAGTGCTAGTCGACAGGGAAATGGCTACACCTTC	CSASRQGNGYTF
TRBV27	-	-	TRBJ2-1	TGTGCCAGCAGTTACAGGGAAACCTACAATGAGCAGTTCTTC	CASSYRETYNEQFF
TRBV20-1	-	-	TRBJ1-3	TGCAGTGCCAAACGGACCGTGGGGGGAAACACCATATATTTT	CSAKRTVGGNTIYF
TRBV12-3/TRBV12-4	few	TRBD2	TRBJ2-3	TGTGCCAGCACCCTGATAGCGGGGGGGGCAACAGATACGCAGTATTTT	CASTLIAGGATDTQYF
TRBV24-1	few	TRBD2	TRBJ2-5	TGTGCCACCAGTGATTCTGGGGGGGGAGAGACCCAGTACTTC	CATSDSGGGETQYF
TRBV29-1	few	TRBD2	TRBJ2-1	TGCAGCGTTGATTACCCCGGGACTAGCGGGTTCAATGAGCAGTTCTTC	CSVDYPGTSGFNEQFF
TRBV7-2	-	-	TRBJ2-4	TGTGCCAGCAGCTTTAACCGGGGAGACATTCAGTACTTC	CASSFNRGDIQYF
TRBV24-1	few	-	TRBJ2-3	TGTGCCACCAGTGTCGGACACCCCACAGATACGCAGTATTTT	CATSVGHPTDTQYF
TRBV6-5	many	-	TRBJ1-2	TGTGCCAGCAGTTACCTTAATCCGGACCTCTATGGCTACACCTTC	CASSYLNPDLYGYTF
TRBV5-1	few	-	TRBJ1-1	TGCGCCAGCAGCTTGGAGGGTTCGAGTATCGCTGAAGCTTTCTTT	CASSLEGSSIAEAFF
TRBV3-1	few	TRBD1	TRBJ2-1	TGTGCCAGCAGCCAAGCAGGACAGGGTTGGTCTAATGAGCAGTTCTTC	CASSQAGQGWSNEQFF
TRBV20-1	-	TRBD2	TRBJ2-7	TGCAGTGCCAGGACTAGCGGTGTGACCTACGAGCAGTACTTC	CSARTSGVTYEQYF
TRBV20-1	few	-	TRBJ1-6	TGCAGTGCTATCAGGAGCTCCTATAATTCACCCCTCCACTTT	CSAIRSSYNSPLHF
TRBV10-3	-	TRBD2	TRBJ2-1	TGTGCCAGCGGAGGGACTAGCGGGGGGAGGAATGAGCAGTTCTTC	CASGGTSGGRNEQFF
TRBV7-2	-	TRBD1	TRBJ2-1	TGTGCCAGCAGCTCCCAGACAGGGATCTACAATGAGCAGTTCTTC	CASSSQTGIYNEQFF
TRBV10-3	-	TRBD2	TRBJ2-1	TGTGCCATCATGGAGGGTCCAGAGCTAGCGGGGAACAATGAGCAGTTCTTC	CAIMEGPELAGNNEQFF
TRBV7-2	few	-	TRBJ2-3	TGTGCCAGCAGCTTAACGGGGCCCACAGATACGCAGTATTTT	CASSLTGPTDTQYF
TRBV10-1	few	-	TRBJ2-2	TGCGCCAGCAGTGAAACCCCTCTTTTAGGGGACATCTTAAACACCGGGGAGCTGTTTTTT	CASSETPLLGDILNTGELFF
TRBV9	many	-	TRBJ2-1	TGTGCCAGCAGCGTAGGAAATAGCGGATACAATGAGCAGTTCTTC	CASSVGNSGYNEQFF
TRBV3-1	-	-	TRBJ2-3	TGTGCCAGCAGCCAAGTTGGGCTAGCTAGAATGATCGCAGATACGCAGTATTTT	CASSQVGLARMIADTQYF
TRBV10-3	few	TRBD1	TRBJ1-2	TGTGCCATCAGTGAGCCCCGGACAGGAGCGTATGGCTACACCTTC	CAISEPRTGAYGYTF
TRBV12-3/TRBV12-4	-	TRBD1	TRBJ2-1	TGTGCCAGCAGTCGGACAGGGACTGGCAATGAGCAGTTCTTC	CASSRTGTGNEQFF
TRBV20-1	few	TRBD1	TRBJ2-7	TGCAGTGCTAGAGATCCGGGACAGGGAACCTACGAGCAGTACTTC	CSARDPGQGTYEQYF
TRBV11-3	many	-	TRBJ2-2	TGTGCCAGCAGCTTAGATGGGCCAACTACCGGGGAGCTGTTTTTT	CASSLDGPTTGELFF
TRBV6-5	few	-	TRBJ2-2	TGTGCCAGCAGTTACTCGACCAACTTAGGCCAGGCCGGGGAGCTGTTTTTT	CASSYSTNLGQAGELFF
TRBV29-1	few	-	TRBJ1-1	TGCAGTTTCACGGGGCTAAACACTGAAGCTTTCTTT	CSFTGLNTEAFF
TRBV7-9	-	-	TRBJ2-7	TGTGCCAGCAGCTTAGTGGCTGGCCACTACGAGCAGTACTTC	CASSLVAGHYEQYF
TRBV5-1	-	TRBD2	TRBJ2-1	TGCGCCAGCAGCTTCGAACCCCCGGGACTAGCGCTACATGAGCAGTTCTTC	CASSFEPPGLALHEQFF
TRBV21-1	-	-	TRBJ2-7	TGTGCCAGCACTTGGTACAGGGGTTTAAAGGACGAGCAGTACTTC	CASTWYRGLKDEQYF
TRBV20-1	few	-	TRBJ2-1	TGCAGTGTTCAGGAGGGGAATGAGCAGTTCTTC	CSVQEGNEQFF
TRBV20-1	-	-	TRBJ2-3	TGCAGTGCTAGAACTCCTATTGAAAAGGCAGATACGCAGTATTTT	CSARTPIEKADTQYF
TRBV20-1	many	-	TRBJ2-7	TGCAGTGCTAGAGATCGCTTAAACTACGAGCAGTACTTC	CSARDRLNYEQYF
TRBV5-1	-	TRBD1	TRBJ2-7	TGCGCCAGCAGGACCGCCCACAGGGGTACAGAGCAGTACTTC	CASRTAHRGTEQYF
TRBV7-9	few	TRBD1	TRBJ2-7	TGTGCCAGCAGCTTACAGGGACAGGGTGAGCAGTACTTC	CASSLQGQGEQYF
TRBV5-6	few	TRBD1	TRBJ1-1	TGTGCCAGCAGCCCAAACCCGACAGGGAGGAACACTGAAGCTTTCTTT	CASSPNPTGRNTEAFF
TRBV10-3	once	-	TRBJ2-2	TGTGCCACCCGAGGGACGGACCTATCGTATGGGGAGCTGTTTTTT	CATRGTDLSYGELFF
TRBV30	-	-	TRBJ1-5	TGTGCCTGGGGGGGGGCAGATCAGCCCCAGCATTTT	CAWGGADQPQHF
TRBV6-1	few	-	TRBJ2-3	TGTGCCAGCAGCCTCGGCCTTAGTGGCACAGATACGCAGTATTTT	CASSLGLSGTDTQYF
TRBV11-2	few	-	TRBJ2-5	TGTGCCAGCAGCTCCTCCGGGAATAAAGAGACCCAGTACTTC	CASSSSGNKETQYF
TRBV6-1	many	-	TRBJ2-2	TGTGCCAGCAGCTCCGGGACATCGAACACCGGGGAGCTGTTTTTT	CASSSGTSNTGELFF